This T cell receptor beta chain was retrieved from a study of T cells in Graves' hyperthyroidism and ophthalmopathy. This clonotype has a single count. The germline gives CDR1 SEHNR, CDR2 FQNEAQ (reference sequence). V was trimmed by 5 bases and J by 4 bases, leaving 9 bases between them. The CDR3 spans 13 residues. Researchers amplified the TCR beta CDR3 regions from RNA transcripts. First-round RT-PCR with HTBI primers amplified the TCR CDR3 region. TCRdb re-called the multiplex PCR reads through MiXCR, storing one row per CDR3 protein. The repertoire has 300,000 to 400,000 distinct CDR3 sequences, 18% of them found once; the top ten carry about half.

The TCR originated in a woman aged 50 to 60 with Graves' hyperthyroidism. Sequencing was carried out using blood. The V call is TRBV7-9, the J call TRBJ1-5; D is unclear. The CDR3 sequence: CASSREPNQPQHF. In DNA, the CDR3 is TGTGCCAGCAGCCGAGAGCCGAATCAGCCCCAGCATTTT.